This entry is about one TCR beta chain. Its specific antigen is unknown. No per-base quality is available; no much larger clone lies one base away. This record belongs to a study of blood T cell repertoires in COVID-19 (dated by TCRdb to 2020 to 2022). Looking at the study overall: The collaborator samples originated in the United States, Italy and Spain and spanned the acute and convalescent phases of COVID-19. The prospective study material was composed of cDNA or gDNA derived from T cells, B-cell-depleted T cells, or PBMCs. Deeply sampled blood TCRbeta repertoires from subjects exposed to, actively infected with, or recovered from COVID-19 were included in the dataset. The repertoires were made available in a free public database intended to serve as a resource for research on the immune response to SARS-CoV-2. The samples were drawn from two sources: the first 160 participants of the ongoing ImmuneRACE study, and about 1,300 subjects contributed by 6 global collaborators. Nearly every sample came with metadata listing a de-identified subject ID, COVID-19 status, age in years and sex. Where available, HLA class I and class II types were taken from metadata supplied by the sample provider and were not determined by assay-based typing. Overall results and qualifications from the work: Clinical and demographic metadata were provided uncurated, with the amount varying by source and participant.

Measured from the cysteine to the phenylalanine, the CDR3 is 20 residues long. Only the CDR3 DNA is retained, 60 bases long and in frame from the first base. Per the germline V gene (reference sequence), MNHEY is the CDR1 and SMNVEV is the CDR2. V ends up 6 bases short and J 2 bases short, with an unmatched junction base count of 18. TCRbeta CDR3 regions were amplified from genomic DNA using the immunoSEQ Assay, a bias-controlled multiplex PCR. As for the authors' bioinformatics: Nucleated cell counts per sample were estimated from amplification of reference gene primers within the assay. To quantify the absolute abundance of each unique TCRbeta CDR3 rearrangement, sequence reads were collapsed and filtered. For each sample, productive Simpson clonality was calculated as the square root of Simpson's diversity index over productive rearrangements. Imported from immuneACCESS, the table was reduced by TCRdb to in-frame sequences with V and J called. These copies leave out some clones; in studies compared against another copy, an unresolved V gene accounts for under half, and the cause of the remainder is not known. Clone size and the V and J calls come from that table; the DNA yielded D and trimming. The sample table lists roughly 180,000 clones, about 81% of them with a count of one. About an eighth of the sample belongs to the ten largest clones.

One collaborating source in Seattle enrolled patients while the patients were actively infected and followed the patients over time throughout the course of disease. Collaborating institutions collected whole blood in K2EDTA tubes following their own protocols. Collaborator samples were shipped for TCRbeta analysis as frozen whole blood, isolated PBMCs, or DNA extracted from either sample type. Rearrangement joined TRBV27 to TRBJ2-1, with TRBD2 matching 11 junction bases. Specimen: peripheral blood. The receptor comes from a woman older than 75 with COVID-19, enrolled during active disease. The DNA sequence follows: TGTGCCAGCAGACGCCTCCTACCGGGACTAGCGGTCTACACCTACAATGAGCAGTTCTTC. It specifies CASRRLLPGLAVYTYNEQFF.